This T cell receptor beta chain came from a study of T cells in Graves' hyperthyroidism and ophthalmopathy (dated by TCRdb to about 2019). In terms of the full investigation: Peripheral blood was collected at initial diagnosis, before any treatment. After blood sampling, hyperthyroidism patients were treated with methimazole at a starting dose of 30 mg daily, and ophthalmopathy patients were treated with high-dose intravenous methylprednisolone. TCR Vbeta CDR3 sequencing of some 140 peripheral blood samples (under 45 ophthalmopathy, around 80 hyperthyroidism and 17 progressor patients) is reported in the paper. Prospective prediction of ophthalmopathy was tested in an independent validation cohort of some 19 hyperthyroidism patients and 15 to 17 patients who later progressed to ophthalmopathy. To identify distinguishing TCR V-J signatures, a discovery cohort of some 99 patients was used, comprising 43 with Graves' ophthalmopathy and under 60 with stable Graves' hyperthyroidism. The 75 to 100 discovery patients were randomly split 7:3 into training and test sets. In six Graves' hyperthyroidism patients, the study also compared T-cell repertoires from thyroid tissue with T-cell repertoires from blood. Beyond this particular receptor, the publication reports: Blood samples also contained most of the expanded thyroid clonotypes (frequency above 0.001), which suggests that blood repertoires may reflect thyroid immune responses. In validation, the model predicted progression to ophthalmopathy with over 60% sensitivity and around 72% specificity, a median of 6.5 months before onset. No statistical method was used to fix the sample size in advance, and group allocation was not hidden from the investigators. In cross-validation, a model built on a 13 V-J signature told ophthalmopathy apart from stable hyperthyroidism with just under 90% sensitivity and approximately 84% specificity, and in testing the same model reached 80%/75%.

In the ophthalmopathy patients, disease was moderately to severely active, with a Clinical Activity Score of 3 or more, a NOSPECS grade of 4 or more, and a duration of less than 3 months. The study excluded patients with uncontrolled infections, other autoimmune diseases, pregnancy or lactation. Diagnoses were established on the basis of clinical symptoms, serum thyroxine and TRAb, thyroid ultrasound, and orbital computed tomography. PBMCs were separated from roughly 10 ml of fresh peripheral blood using Ficoll-Paque density gradient centrifugation. Total RNA was extracted with Trizol reagent, and quality was checked on an Agilent 2100 Bioanalyzer. CDR1 and CDR2 were assigned from the germline V gene as MNHNS and SASEGT. From its cysteine to its phenylalanine, the CDR3 spans 14 amino acids. Here the CDR3 DNA is all that survives: 42 bases in frame from base 1. V is reduced by 7 bases and J by 3 bases, leaving a spacing of 15 bases between them.

This clonotype was picked up many times. The target of this receptor is not known. The input lacks base qualities; no much larger clone sits a single base away. Amplification of TCR beta CDR3 regions was carried out from RNA transcripts. A first-round RT-PCR of the TCR CDR3 used the HTBI primer set with the Qiagen OneStep RT-PCR kit. Libraries were constructed in a second round of multiplex PCR, after which size selection and purification were carried out. Sequencing of the libraries was done on an Illumina HiSeq2000 using paired-end 100 bp reads. Per the original workflow: SOAPnuke was used to process the raw data, removing reads that contained adapters or uncalled bases, had a mean Phred below 15, or lacked an exact match to the constant primer or identifier. COPE v1.2.5 was used to merge high-quality paired reads, and clonotypes were defined as unique nucleotide sequences. MiTCR v1.1 was used to align the clonotypes against IMGT TRBV, TRBD and TRBJ reference segments. Analysis was restricted to V-J combinations with a frequency above 0.0001, which covered approximately 99% of repertoires. The TCS score was defined as the ratio of F50 (clonal expansion) to E x V (chaos), calculated using BLOSUM62-based TCRdist between CDR3 peptides within each V-J. Welch's t-statistics and random forest reduced several hundred V-J features to some 14, which were used in a naive Bayes classifier (R e1071). Using fastp trimming at Q25 and MiXCR clonotype assembly, TCRdb reanalyzed the public sequencing data and kept in-frame beta chains. Identical CDR3 proteins give one entry, which carries the most common genes and DNA. The V and J calls here are based on TCRdb, not the publication. This sample holds approximately 330,000 distinct CDR3 sequences; about an eighth were observed only once. The leading ten clones occupy almost 35% of the sample.

The receptor comes from a woman in her thirties or forties with Graves' ophthalmopathy. Sequencing input: blood. Recombination linked TRBV6-1 to TRBJ1-2, and possibly TRBD1, on 5 matching bases. The CDR3 protein sequence reads: CASTLGGFDYGYTF. The nucleotide sequence is given as TGTGCCAGCACCCTCGGGGGGTTTGACTATGGCTACACCTTC.